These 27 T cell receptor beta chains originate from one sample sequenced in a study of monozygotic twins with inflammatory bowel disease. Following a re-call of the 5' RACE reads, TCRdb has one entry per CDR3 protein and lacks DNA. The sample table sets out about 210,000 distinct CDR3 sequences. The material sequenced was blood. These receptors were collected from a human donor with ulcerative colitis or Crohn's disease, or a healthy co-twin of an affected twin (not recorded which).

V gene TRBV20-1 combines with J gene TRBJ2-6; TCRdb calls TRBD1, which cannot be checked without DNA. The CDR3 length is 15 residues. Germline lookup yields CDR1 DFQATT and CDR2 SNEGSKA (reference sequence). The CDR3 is CSAPARDPGANVLTF.

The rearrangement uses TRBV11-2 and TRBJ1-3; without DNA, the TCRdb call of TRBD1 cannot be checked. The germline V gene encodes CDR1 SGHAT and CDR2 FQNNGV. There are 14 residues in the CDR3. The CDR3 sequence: CASSLGQASDHIYF.

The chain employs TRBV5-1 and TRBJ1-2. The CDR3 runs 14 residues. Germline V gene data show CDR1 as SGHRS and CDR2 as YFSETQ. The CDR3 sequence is CASSTSNFGYGYTF.

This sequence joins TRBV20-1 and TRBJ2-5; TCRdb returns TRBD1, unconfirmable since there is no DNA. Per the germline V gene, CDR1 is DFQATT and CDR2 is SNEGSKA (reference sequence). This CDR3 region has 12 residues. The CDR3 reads CSAMGGQETQYF.

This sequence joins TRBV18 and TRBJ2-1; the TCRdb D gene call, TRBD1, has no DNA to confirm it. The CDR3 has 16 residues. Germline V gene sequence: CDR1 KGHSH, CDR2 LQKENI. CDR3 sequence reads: CASSRAEGVDYNEQFF.

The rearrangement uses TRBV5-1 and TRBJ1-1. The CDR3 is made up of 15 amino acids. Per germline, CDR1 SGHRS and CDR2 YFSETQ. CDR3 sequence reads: CASSLADLAGREAFF.

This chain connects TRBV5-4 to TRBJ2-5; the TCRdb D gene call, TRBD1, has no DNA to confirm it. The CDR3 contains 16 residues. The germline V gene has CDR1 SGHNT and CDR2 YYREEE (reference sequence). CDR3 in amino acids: CASSSPGQGLQETQYF. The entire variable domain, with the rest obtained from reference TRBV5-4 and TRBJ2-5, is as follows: ETGVTQSPTHLIKTRGQQVTLRCSSQSGHNTVSWYQQALGQGPQFIFQYYREEENGRGNFPPRFSGLQFPNYSSELNVNALELDDSALYLCASSSPGQGLQETQYFGPGTRLLVL.

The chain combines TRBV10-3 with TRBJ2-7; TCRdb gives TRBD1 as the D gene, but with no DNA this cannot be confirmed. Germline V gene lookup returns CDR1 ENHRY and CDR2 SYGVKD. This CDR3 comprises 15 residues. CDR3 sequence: CAISDPQMGSYEQYF.

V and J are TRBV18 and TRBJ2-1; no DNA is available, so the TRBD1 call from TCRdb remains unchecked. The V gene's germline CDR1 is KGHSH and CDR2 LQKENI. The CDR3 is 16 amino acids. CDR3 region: CASSRQGNAPYNEQFF. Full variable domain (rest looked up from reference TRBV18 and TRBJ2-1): NAGVMQNPRHLVRRRGQEARLRCSPMKGHSHVYWYRQLPEEGLKFMVYLQKENIIDESGMPKERFSAEFPKEGPSILRIQQVVRGDSAAYFCASSRQGNAPYNEQFFGPGTRLTVL.

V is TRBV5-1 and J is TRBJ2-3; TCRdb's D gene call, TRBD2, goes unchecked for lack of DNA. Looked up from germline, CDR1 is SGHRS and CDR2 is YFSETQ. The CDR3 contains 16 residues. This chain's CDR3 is CASSKGAGGDTDTQYF.

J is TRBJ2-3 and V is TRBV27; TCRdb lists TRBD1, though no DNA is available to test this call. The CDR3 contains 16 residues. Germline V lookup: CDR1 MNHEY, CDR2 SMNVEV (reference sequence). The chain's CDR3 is CASSLRPRVSTDTQYF.

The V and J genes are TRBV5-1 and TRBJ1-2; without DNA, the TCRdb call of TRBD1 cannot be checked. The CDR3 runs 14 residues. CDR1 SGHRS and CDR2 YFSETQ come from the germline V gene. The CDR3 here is CASSPDSGNYGYTF.

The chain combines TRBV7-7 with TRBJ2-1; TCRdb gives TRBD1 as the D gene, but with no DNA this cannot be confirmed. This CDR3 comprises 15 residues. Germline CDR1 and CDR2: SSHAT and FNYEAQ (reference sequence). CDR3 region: CASSPGTEPLNEQFF.

The CDR3 protein is CASSLMVQETQYF. The chain employs TRBV7-7 and TRBJ2-5. CDR1 and CDR2 from the germline V gene are SSHAT and FNYEAQ (reference sequence). The CDR3 is 13 residues long. The whole variable domain, filled in from reference TRBV7-7 and TRBJ2-5, reads GAGVSQSPRYKVTKRGQDVTLRCDPISSHATLYWYQQALGQGPEFLTYFNYEAQPDKSGLPSDRFSAERPEGSISTLTIQRTEQRDSAMYRCASSLMVQETQYFGPGTRLLVL.

CDR3 residues: CASSLTGSGAYEQYF. J is TRBJ2-7 and V is TRBV5-1; with no DNA, the TCRdb D assignment of TRBD1 cannot be verified. Per germline, CDR1 SGHRS and CDR2 YFSETQ. This CDR3 is built from 15 residues.

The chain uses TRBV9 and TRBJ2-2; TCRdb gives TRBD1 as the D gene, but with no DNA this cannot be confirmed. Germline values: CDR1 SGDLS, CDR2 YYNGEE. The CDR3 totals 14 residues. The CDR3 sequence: CASSVQGHTGELFF.

The CDR3 region is CASSLEWAGGRTYEQYF. The chain carries TRBV5-1 and TRBJ2-7; TCRdb returns TRBD1, unconfirmable since there is no DNA. This CDR3 region has 17 residues. Germline values: CDR1 SGHRS, CDR2 YFSETQ.

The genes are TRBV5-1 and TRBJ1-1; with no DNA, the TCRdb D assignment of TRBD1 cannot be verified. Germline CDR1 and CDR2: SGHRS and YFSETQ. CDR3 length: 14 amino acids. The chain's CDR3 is CASSLTQGSPEAFF.

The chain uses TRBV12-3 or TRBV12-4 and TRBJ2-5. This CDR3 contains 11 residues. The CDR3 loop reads CASSIKETQYF.

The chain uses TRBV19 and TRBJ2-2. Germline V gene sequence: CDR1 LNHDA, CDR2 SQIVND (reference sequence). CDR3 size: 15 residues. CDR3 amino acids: CASSIGTVNTGELFF. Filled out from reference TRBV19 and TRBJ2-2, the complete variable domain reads DGGITQSPKYLFRKEGQNVTLSCEQNLNHDAMYWYRQDPGQGLRLIYYSQIVNDFQKGDIAEGYSVSREKKESFPLTVTSAQKNPTAFYLCASSIGTVNTGELFFGEGSRLTVL.

CDR3 sequence: CASSQNRGLNTEAFF. The genes are TRBV3-1 and TRBJ1-1; with no DNA, the TCRdb D assignment of TRBD1 cannot be verified. The germline V gene encodes CDR1 LGHDT and CDR2 YNNKEL (reference sequence). The CDR3 covers 15 residues.

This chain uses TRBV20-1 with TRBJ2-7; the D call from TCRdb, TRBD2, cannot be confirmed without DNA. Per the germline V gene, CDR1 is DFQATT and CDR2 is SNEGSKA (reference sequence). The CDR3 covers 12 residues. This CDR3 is CSARLAGGEQYF.

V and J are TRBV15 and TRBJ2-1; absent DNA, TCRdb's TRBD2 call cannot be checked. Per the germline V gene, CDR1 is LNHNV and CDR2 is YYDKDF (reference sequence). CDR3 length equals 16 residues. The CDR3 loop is CATSRDPAGGGNEQFF. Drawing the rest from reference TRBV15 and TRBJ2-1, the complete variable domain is DAMVIQNPRYQVTQFGKPVTLSCSQTLNHNVMYWYQQKSSQAPKLLFHYYDKDFNNEADTPDNFQSRRPNTSFCFLDIRSPGLGDTAMYLCATSRDPAGGGNEQFFGPGTRLTVL.

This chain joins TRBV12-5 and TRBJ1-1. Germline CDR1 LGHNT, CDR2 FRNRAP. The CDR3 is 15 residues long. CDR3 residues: CASGFGDPANTEAFF.

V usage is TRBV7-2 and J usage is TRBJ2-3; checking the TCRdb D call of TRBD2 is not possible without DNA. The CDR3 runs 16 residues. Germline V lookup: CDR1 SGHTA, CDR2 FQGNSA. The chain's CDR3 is CASSLGLAGRTDTQYF. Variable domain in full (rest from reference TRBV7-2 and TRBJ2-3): GAGVSQSPSNKVTEKGKDVELRCDPISGHTALYWYRQSLGQGLEFLIYFQGNSAPDKSGLPSDRFSAERTGGSVSTLTIQRTQQEDSAVYLCASSLGLAGRTDTQYFGPGTRLTVL.

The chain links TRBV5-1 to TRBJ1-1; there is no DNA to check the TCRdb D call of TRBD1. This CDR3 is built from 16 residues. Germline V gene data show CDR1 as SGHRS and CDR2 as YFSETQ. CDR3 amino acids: CASSPLADRTNTEAFF.

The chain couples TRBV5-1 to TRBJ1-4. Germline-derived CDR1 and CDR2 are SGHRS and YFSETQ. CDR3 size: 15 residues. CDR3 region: CASSLALGSNEKLFF.